The present T cell receptor (beta chain) was sequenced within a study of blood T cell repertoires in COVID-19. Looking at the study overall: Donors in the United States, Italy and Spain gave samples during acute or convalescent COVID-19. PBMCs, B-cell-depleted T cells, or T cells provided the cDNA or gDNA that made up the material.

V dropped 10 bases and J dropped 5 bases, with 11 bases sitting between them. The CDR3 is 11 amino acids. Germline V gene lookup returns CDR1 SNHLY and CDR2 FYNNEI. Original handling: Reference gene primers were amplified, and this amplification served to estimate nucleated cell counts. The table came from immunoSEQ multiplex PCR; TCRdb's copy has only in-frame clones and leaves some out. V, J and clone size were drawn from that table, and D and trimming were deduced from the DNA. There are hundreds of thousands of clones in the sample; over 75% occur only once, and 7.5% to 9% lies in the top ten. The sequence derives from a woman older than 75 with acute or convalescent COVID-19. Sequenced sample: peripheral blood. The V gene is TRBV2, the J gene TRBJ2-5; D remains unclear. CDR3 protein: CAMRGRETQYF. For the CDR3, the DNA is TGTGCCATGCGAGGAAGGGAGACCCAGTACTTC.